The clone carrying this T cell receptor beta chain turned up a few times. The time point denotes: patch test 2, 6 weeks after DPC sensitization. The treatment is: therapeutic diphenylcyclopropenone sensitization with weekly scalp DPC. Staff drew blood before applying each patch test. TCRdb itself ran the RACE reads through MiXCR, one entry per CDR3 protein. Altogether under 450,000 distinct CDR3 sequences are present, over 6% being singletons, with the ten largest covering around 6%. V lost 5 bases, J lost 1 base, and 6 bases stayed unmatched. The germline V gene encodes CDR1 MNHNY and CDR2 SVGAGI (reference sequence). CDR3 length equals 16 residues. The record originates from a study of human T cells and chemical hapten exposure. Whole-study context: For sensitization, 2% DPC was applied to a roughly 2 cm by roughly 2 cm patch of upper inner arm skin. Patch tests delivered 0.01% DPC to the upper back and were evaluated at 6 days. Patients were given diphenylcyclopropenone on the scalp weekly across the approximately 25-week study.

The clonotype was recovered from a woman aged 18 to 35 with alopecia areata. Some clones in this sample may be carry-over from other donors' samples. The sequences come from whole blood, collected in connection with sensitization to the hapten diphenylcyclopropenone (DPC). The chain uses TRBV6-6 and TRBJ2-5; TRBD2 agrees at 11 bases. In DNA, the CDR3 is TGTGCCAGCAGTCAAAGGACTAGCGGGCGCCAAGAGACCCAGTACTTC. This translates into CASSQRTSGRQETQYF.